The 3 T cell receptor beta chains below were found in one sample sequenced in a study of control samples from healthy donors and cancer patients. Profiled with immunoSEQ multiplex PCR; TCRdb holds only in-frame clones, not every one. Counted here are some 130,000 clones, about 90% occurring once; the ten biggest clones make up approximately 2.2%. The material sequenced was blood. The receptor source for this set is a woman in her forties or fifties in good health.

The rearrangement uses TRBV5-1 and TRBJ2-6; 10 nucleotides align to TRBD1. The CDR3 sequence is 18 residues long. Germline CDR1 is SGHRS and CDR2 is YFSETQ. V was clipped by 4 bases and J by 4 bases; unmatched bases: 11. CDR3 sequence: CASSGTGETPWGANVLTF. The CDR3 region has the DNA TGCGCCAGCAGCGGGACAGGGGAAACCCCATGGGGGGCCAACGTCCTGACTTTC.

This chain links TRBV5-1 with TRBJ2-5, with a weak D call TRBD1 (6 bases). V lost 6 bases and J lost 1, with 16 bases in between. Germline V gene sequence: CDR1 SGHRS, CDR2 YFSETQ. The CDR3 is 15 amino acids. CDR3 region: CASTTAGAIQETQYF. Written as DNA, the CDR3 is TGCGCCAGCACTACCGCAGGGGCGATCCAAGAGACCCAGTACTTC.

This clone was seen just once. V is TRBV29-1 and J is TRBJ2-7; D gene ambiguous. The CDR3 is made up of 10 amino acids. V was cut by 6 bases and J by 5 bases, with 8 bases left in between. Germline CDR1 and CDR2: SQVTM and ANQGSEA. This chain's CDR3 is CSVYKNEQYF. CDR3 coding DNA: TGCAGCGTATACAAAAACGAGCAGTACTTC.